This is a list of T cell receptor beta chains from one sample in a study of blood T cell repertoires in COVID-19. The table came from immunoSEQ multiplex PCR; TCRdb's copy has only in-frame clones and leaves some out. The table includes hundreds of thousands of clones, over 80% detected once. Sequencing was done on a sample of peripheral blood. Receptors originate from a man in his forties with acute or convalescent COVID-19. Each CDR3 is given with its conserved first and last residue. The D gene is left open where the match is weak. Some rows have no size entry. The others give once, few or many, or a class for an expanded clone.

cdr3_length: 15; v_call: TRBV30; j_call: TRBJ1-6; d_call: -; clone_size: -; cdr3_nt: TGTGCCTGGAGTGTACAGACGGCAGCCGTCTCACCCCTCCACTTT; cdr3_aa: CAWSVQTAAVSPLHF
cdr3_length: 14; v_call: TRBV15; j_call: TRBJ1-3; d_call: TRBD1; clone_size: -; cdr3_nt: TGTGCCACCAGCAGGGACAGGGGTAGAAACACCATATATTTT; cdr3_aa: CATSRDRGRNTIYF
cdr3_length: 14; v_call: TRBV5-4; j_call: TRBJ1-3; d_call: -; clone_size: -; cdr3_nt: TGTGCCAGCAGCCCGACATACTCTGGAAACACCATATATTTT; cdr3_aa: CASSPTYSGNTIYF
cdr3_length: 16; v_call: TRBV27; j_call: TRBJ1-5; d_call: TRBD1; clone_size: once; cdr3_nt: TGTGCCACCATGACGACAGGGTCCTATAGCAATCAGCCCCAGCATTTT; cdr3_aa: CATMTTGSYSNQPQHF
cdr3_length: 15; v_call: TRBV6-4; j_call: TRBJ2-3; d_call: -; clone_size: -; cdr3_nt: TGTGCCAGCAGTCAAGACTGGGGCGTCACAGATACGCAGTATTTT; cdr3_aa: CASSQDWGVTDTQYF
cdr3_length: 13; v_call: TRBV27; j_call: TRBJ1-2; d_call: -; clone_size: -; cdr3_nt: TGTGCCAGCATGCGCATGGGGGCGTTCGGCTACACCTTC; cdr3_aa: CASMRMGAFGYTF
cdr3_length: 14; v_call: TRBV5-1; j_call: TRBJ1-2; d_call: TRBD1; clone_size: -; cdr3_nt: TGCGCCAGCAGCTTGGCGGGACAGACGTATGGCTACACCTTC; cdr3_aa: CASSLAGQTYGYTF
cdr3_length: 17; v_call: TRBV10-2; j_call: TRBJ2-1; d_call: TRBD2; clone_size: -; cdr3_nt: TGCGCCAGCAGTGAGTCGGTACTAGCGGGAGACTACAATGAGCAGTTCTTC; cdr3_aa: CASSESVLAGDYNEQFF
cdr3_length: 14; v_call: TRBV7-9; j_call: TRBJ1-4; d_call: -; clone_size: -; cdr3_nt: TGTGCCAGCAGCTTAGGGGGCCGTAATGAAAAACTGTTTTTT; cdr3_aa: CASSLGGRNEKLFF
cdr3_length: 14; v_call: TRBV4-2; j_call: TRBJ2-5; d_call: -; clone_size: -; cdr3_nt: TGTGCCAGCAGCCCCCGGTCACGGCAAGAGACCCAGTACTTC; cdr3_aa: CASSPRSRQETQYF
cdr3_length: 13; v_call: TRBV6-5; j_call: TRBJ1-5; d_call: -; clone_size: few; cdr3_nt: TGTGCCAGTTTTACACGGAGAGGTCAGCCCCAGCATTTT; cdr3_aa: CASFTRRGQPQHF
cdr3_length: 16; v_call: TRBV11-2; j_call: TRBJ2-1; d_call: TRBD1; clone_size: -; cdr3_nt: TGTGCCAGCAGCTCACTCGGACAGGGGCCTTACAATGAGCAGTTCTTC; cdr3_aa: CASSSLGQGPYNEQFF
cdr3_length: 15; v_call: TRBV2; j_call: TRBJ2-5; d_call: TRBD1; clone_size: many; cdr3_nt: TGTGCCAACAATGGGGGACAGGGGCTTCAAGAGACCCAGTACTTC; cdr3_aa: CANNGGQGLQETQYF
cdr3_length: 15; v_call: TRBV11-2; j_call: TRBJ1-6; d_call: -; clone_size: once; cdr3_nt: TGTGCCAGCAGCTTAGGAGGGACCTATAATTCACCCCTCCACTTT; cdr3_aa: CASSLGGTYNSPLHF
cdr3_length: 16; v_call: TRBV28; j_call: TRBJ2-1; d_call: -; clone_size: once; cdr3_nt: TGTGCCAGCAGTCAACTTCCCGGGACACCTGACAATGAGCAGTTCTTC; cdr3_aa: CASSQLPGTPDNEQFF
cdr3_length: 15; v_call: TRBV5-4; j_call: TRBJ2-7; d_call: TRBD2; clone_size: few; cdr3_nt: TGTGCCAGCAGCTTGGCTGGCGGGAGTCGGTACGAGCAGTACTTC; cdr3_aa: CASSLAGGSRYEQYF
cdr3_length: 14; v_call: TRBV7-2; j_call: TRBJ2-3; d_call: TRBD2; clone_size: -; cdr3_nt: TGTGCCAGCAGCTTAGTACGGGGGGGAGATACGCAGTATTTT; cdr3_aa: CASSLVRGGDTQYF
cdr3_length: 13; v_call: TRBV14; j_call: TRBJ2-1; d_call: -; clone_size: -; cdr3_nt: TGTGCCAGCAGCCAAGATCGCTACAATGAGCAGTTCTTC; cdr3_aa: CASSQDRYNEQFF
cdr3_length: 12; v_call: TRBV28; j_call: TRBJ1-5; d_call: -; clone_size: -; cdr3_nt: TGTGCCAGCAGGGGAGGGGCCCGGCCCCAGCATTTT; cdr3_aa: CASRGGARPQHF
cdr3_length: 14; v_call: TRBV5-1; j_call: TRBJ2-5; d_call: TRBD2; clone_size: -; cdr3_nt: TGCGCCAGCAGCTCTCTAGCGGGAGACGAGACCCAGTACTTC; cdr3_aa: CASSSLAGDETQYF
cdr3_length: 13; v_call: TRBV5-4; j_call: TRBJ2-1; d_call: -; clone_size: -; cdr3_nt: TGTGCCAGCAGCCCGGGACTTGACAATGAGCAGTTCTTC; cdr3_aa: CASSPGLDNEQFF
cdr3_length: 14; v_call: TRBV19; j_call: TRBJ1-6; d_call: -; clone_size: -; cdr3_nt: TGTGCCAGTAGTATTGGACTGGGGAATTCACCCCTCCACTTT; cdr3_aa: CASSIGLGNSPLHF
cdr3_length: 12; v_call: TRBV3-1/TRBV3-2; j_call: TRBJ1-6; d_call: -; clone_size: -; cdr3_nt: TGTGCCAGCAGCCAAGCGGATTCACCCCTCCACTTT; cdr3_aa: CASSQADSPLHF
cdr3_length: 16; v_call: TRBV5-1; j_call: TRBJ1-1; d_call: -; clone_size: once; cdr3_nt: TGCGCCAGCAGCTTATTTATCGGGGGTCGGGGTACTGAAGCTTTCTTT; cdr3_aa: CASSLFIGGRGTEAFF
cdr3_length: 16; v_call: TRBV7-2; j_call: TRBJ1-4; d_call: -; clone_size: few; cdr3_nt: TGTGCCAGCAGCTCAAACCCTACAGGGTTTGGAGAAAAACTGTTTTTT; cdr3_aa: CASSSNPTGFGEKLFF
cdr3_length: 15; v_call: TRBV7-3; j_call: TRBJ2-3; d_call: TRBD2; clone_size: -; cdr3_nt: TGTGCCAGCAGCTTTGAGGGGAGGGGAGGAGATACGCAGTATTTT; cdr3_aa: CASSFEGRGGDTQYF
cdr3_length: 16; v_call: TRBV10-2; j_call: TRBJ1-5; d_call: TRBD1; clone_size: -; cdr3_nt: TGCGCCACCCTCCGCAGGGGGCTTGATAGCAATCAGCCCCAGCATTTT; cdr3_aa: CATLRRGLDSNQPQHF
cdr3_length: 14; v_call: TRBV30; j_call: TRBJ1-1; d_call: -; clone_size: -; cdr3_nt: TGTGCCTGGAGTGTAACCCCAGGGAACACTGAAGCTTTCTTT; cdr3_aa: CAWSVTPGNTEAFF
cdr3_length: 15; v_call: TRBV2; j_call: TRBJ2-7; d_call: TRBD1; clone_size: -; cdr3_nt: TGTGCCAGCAGGAAGGACAGGGGGCTATCCTACGAGCAGTACTTC; cdr3_aa: CASRKDRGLSYEQYF
cdr3_length: 14; v_call: TRBV19; j_call: TRBJ2-1; d_call: TRBD2; clone_size: -; cdr3_nt: TGTGCCAGTAGTGGCCTAGCGGGGGGAGGTGAGCAGTTCTTC; cdr3_aa: CASSGLAGGGEQFF
cdr3_length: 15; v_call: TRBV6-6; j_call: TRBJ1-1; d_call: TRBD1; clone_size: -; cdr3_nt: TGTGCCAGCAGGCCCGTCGGACAGGGAGATACTGAAGCTTTCTTT; cdr3_aa: CASRPVGQGDTEAFF
cdr3_length: 14; v_call: TRBV19; j_call: TRBJ1-6; d_call: -; clone_size: few; cdr3_nt: TGTGCCACCACCGCGGGAGGGCGAAACTCACCCCTCCACTTT; cdr3_aa: CATTAGGRNSPLHF
cdr3_length: 13; v_call: TRBV6-5; j_call: TRBJ2-1; d_call: -; clone_size: -; cdr3_nt: TGTGCCAGCATTTTACCAGGCAGCAATGAGCAGTTCTTC; cdr3_aa: CASILPGSNEQFF
cdr3_length: 14; v_call: TRBV4-3; j_call: TRBJ1-2; d_call: TRBD1; clone_size: few; cdr3_nt: TGCGCCAGCAGCCCCGACAGGGTCAACTATGGCTACACCTTC; cdr3_aa: CASSPDRVNYGYTF
cdr3_length: 11; v_call: TRBV12-3/TRBV12-4; j_call: TRBJ1-1; d_call: -; clone_size: once; cdr3_nt: TGTGCCAGCAGCCAGGCTTGGGAAGCTTTCTTT; cdr3_aa: CASSQAWEAFF
cdr3_length: 14; v_call: TRBV5-1; j_call: TRBJ2-7; d_call: TRBD2; clone_size: -; cdr3_nt: TGCGCCAGCAGCTTGACTAGCGGTAGCTACGAGCAGTACTTC; cdr3_aa: CASSLTSGSYEQYF
cdr3_length: 14; v_call: TRBV27; j_call: TRBJ1-1; d_call: TRBD1; clone_size: once; cdr3_nt: TGTGCCAGCAGTTCGGGACAGGGTCGCACTGAAGCTTTCTTT; cdr3_aa: CASSSGQGRTEAFF
cdr3_length: 15; v_call: TRBV4-2; j_call: TRBJ2-2; d_call: -; clone_size: few; cdr3_nt: TGTGCCAGCAGCCAAAGAGTGGGCGGGGCCGGGGAGCTGTTTTTT; cdr3_aa: CASSQRVGGAGELFF
cdr3_length: 17; v_call: TRBV19; j_call: TRBJ2-3; d_call: TRBD2; clone_size: -; cdr3_nt: TGTGCCAGTAGTTCACGGACTAGCGGAGTTGGGGCAGATACGCAGTATTTT; cdr3_aa: CASSSRTSGVGADTQYF
cdr3_length: 15; v_call: TRBV7-8; j_call: TRBJ2-7; d_call: -; clone_size: -; cdr3_nt: TGTGCCAGCAGCACCCAGCTCGAGGGTGCCTACGAGCAGTACTTC; cdr3_aa: CASSTQLEGAYEQYF
cdr3_length: 16; v_call: TRBV9; j_call: TRBJ1-1; d_call: TRBD1; clone_size: -; cdr3_nt: TGTGCCAGCAGCGTAGAGGACAGGAGATTGAACACTGAAGCTTTCTTT; cdr3_aa: CASSVEDRRLNTEAFF
cdr3_length: 12; v_call: TRBV5-4; j_call: TRBJ1-2; d_call: -; clone_size: once; cdr3_nt: TGTGCCAGCAGACCCGGTGGCGACTTCTACACCTTC; cdr3_aa: CASRPGGDFYTF
cdr3_length: 13; v_call: TRBV12-3/TRBV12-4; j_call: TRBJ1-1; d_call: -; clone_size: -; cdr3_nt: TGTGCCAGCAGTTTTGTGGGGGGCACTGAAGCTTTCTTT; cdr3_aa: CASSFVGGTEAFF
cdr3_length: 15; v_call: TRBV27; j_call: TRBJ1-2; d_call: -; clone_size: -; cdr3_nt: TGTGCCAGCAGACTCCTTAGCGATCCTAACTATGGCTACACCTTC; cdr3_aa: CASRLLSDPNYGYTF
cdr3_length: 15; v_call: TRBV19; j_call: TRBJ2-1; d_call: TRBD2; clone_size: -; cdr3_nt: TGTGCCAGTAGCCCCGGGACTAGCGGATACAATGAGCAGTTCTTC; cdr3_aa: CASSPGTSGYNEQFF
cdr3_length: 17; v_call: TRBV24-1; j_call: TRBJ2-3; d_call: TRBD2; clone_size: once; cdr3_nt: TGTGCCACCAGTGCCGCCGGACTAGGGCTTAACACAGATACGCAGTATTTT; cdr3_aa: CATSAAGLGLNTDTQYF
cdr3_length: 16; v_call: TRBV6-4; j_call: TRBJ2-3; d_call: TRBD2; clone_size: -; cdr3_nt: TGTGCCAGCAGTGTAGGTCGGGAGGGCGGCACAGATACGCAGTATTTT; cdr3_aa: CASSVGREGGTDTQYF
cdr3_length: 14; v_call: TRBV5-4; j_call: TRBJ2-3; d_call: TRBD1; clone_size: -; cdr3_nt: TGTGCCAGCAGCACGCCGACAGGGGGGGATACGCAGTATTTT; cdr3_aa: CASSTPTGGDTQYF